The rows below give T cell receptor beta chains drawn from one sample of a study of graft-versus-host responses after intestinal transplantation. Repertoires were generated with immunoSEQ multiplex PCR, while TCRdb's copy carries only in-frame clones and drops some. The repertoire includes some 85,000 clones, roughly 87% of them detected once, and under 9.5% sits in the top ten. No cognate antigen is known for these TCRs. Sequenced material: unstimulated CD8+ T cells sorted from spleen or lymph node cells, taken before transplant. The receptors originated from a human donor who was the organ donor for an intestinal transplant. Both conserved end residues are part of each CDR3. The order of the fields is V gene, CDR3 length, D gene, J gene, clone size, CDR3 protein, CDR3 DNA. The D gene is left open where the match is weak. Where a row states a size, it is once, few, many or the class of an expanded clone; other rows omit it.

>TRBV28|17|TRBD2|TRBJ2-1|-
CASSLASGGEPYNEQFF
TGTGCCAGCAGTTTGGCTAGCGGGGGGGAGCCCTACAATGAGCAGTTCTTC
>TRBV11-2|13|TRBD1|TRBJ2-7|-
CASSPGQGYEQYF
TGTGCCAGCAGCCCAGGACAGGGGTACGAGCAGTACTTC
>TRBV27|12|-|TRBJ2-7|once
CASRSLGPEQYF
TGTGCCAGCAGATCCCTGGGGCCGGAGCAGTACTTC
>TRBV9|13|-|TRBJ2-2|-
CASSEGSGGELFF
TGTGCCAGCAGCGAGGGGTCGGGCGGGGAGCTGTTTTTT
>TRBV9|16|TRBD1|TRBJ2-4|-
CASSGGDREYGNIQYF
TGTGCCAGCAGCGGCGGGGACAGGGAGTATGGAAACATTCAGTACTTC
>TRBV5-6|17|-|TRBJ1-2|-
CASSLGNTGTARRGYTF
TGTGCCAGCAGCTTGGGTAATACAGGTACAGCCCGGAGAGGCTACACCTTC
>TRBV11-3|17|-|TRBJ2-6|-
CASSIGGGRTGANVLTF
TGTGCCAGCAGCATAGGGGGGGGCCGCACTGGGGCCAACGTCCTGACTTTC
>TRBV2|15|TRBD2|TRBJ2-7|-
CASSGRLAGPYEQYF
TGTGCCAGCAGTGGGAGACTAGCGGGCCCTTACGAGCAGTACTTC
>TRBV29-1|11|-|TRBJ2-1|-
CSVGSYNEQFF
TGCAGCGTTGGGTCCTACAATGAGCAGTTCTTC
>TRBV5-1|16|-|TRBJ2-2|-
CASSFTGTYNTGELFF
TGCGCCAGCAGCTTCACCGGGACATATAACACCGGGGAGCTGTTTTTT
>TRBV19|14|-|TRBJ1-1|-
CASSRQDRNTEAFF
TGTGCCAGTAGTCGCCAGGACAGAAACACTGAAGCTTTCTTT
>TRBV28|12|-|TRBJ1-1|-
CASSPDPTEAFF
TGTGCCAGCAGTCCTGATCCTACTGAAGCTTTCTTT
>TRBV4-1|15|-|TRBJ2-7|-
CASSQGGSAGYEQYF
TGCGCCAGCAGCCAAGGGGGATCGGCGGGGTACGAGCAGTACTTC
>TRBV30|12|-|TRBJ1-2|-
CAWSGTVYGYTF
TGTGCCTGGAGTGGGACAGTCTATGGCTACACCTTC
>TRBV7-6|13|-|TRBJ1-4|-
CASKDSPNEKLFF
TGTGCCAGCAAGGACAGCCCAAATGAAAAACTGTTTTTT
>TRBV30|13|-|TRBJ1-2|-
CAWTPEELDGYTF
TGTGCCTGGACCCCGGAGGAGCTGGATGGCTACACCTTC
>TRBV9|13|-|TRBJ2-3|-
CASSVGGGDTQYF
TGTGCCAGCAGCGTAGGGGGCGGGGATACGCAGTATTTT
>TRBV6-5|14|TRBD1|TRBJ1-2|-
CASSYQDRTDGYTF
TGTGCCAGCAGTTACCAGGACAGGACGGATGGCTACACCTTC
>TRBV5-1|11|-|TRBJ1-1|-
CASSSDTEAFF
TGCGCCAGCAGCTCCGACACTGAAGCTTTCTTT
>TRBV11-2|16|-|TRBJ1-2|once
CASSLERDNSNYGYTF
TGTGCCAGCAGCTTAGAACGGGACAACTCTAACTATGGCTACACCTTC
>TRBV6-1|15|-|TRBJ1-4|once
CASGIRIAGAEKLFF
TGTGCCAGCGGGATCCGGATTGCGGGCGCTGAAAAACTGTTTTTT
>TRBV5-1|16|-|TRBJ2-1|-
CASSLATSRLNNEQFF
TGCGCCAGCAGCTTGGCCACTTCTCGCCTGAACAATGAGCAGTTCTTC
>TRBV2|11|-|TRBJ1-2|-
CASSEADGYTF
TGTGCCAGCAGTGAAGCGGATGGCTACACCTTC
>TRBV15|15|TRBD1|TRBJ1-2|-
CATRDPGTGDYGYTF
TGTGCCACCAGGGACCCGGGGACAGGAGACTATGGCTACACCTTC
>TRBV19|14|-|TRBJ2-1|-
CATDGTPSYNEQFF
TGTGCCACCGATGGCACACCATCATACAATGAGCAGTTCTTC
>TRBV9|14|-|TRBJ1-4|-
CASSVGTGNEKLFF
TGTGCCAGCAGCGTAGGAACGGGTAATGAAAAACTGTTTTTT
>TRBV16|15|-|TRBJ1-3|-
CASSTDTYSGNTIYF
TGTGCCAGCAGCACTGACACTTACTCTGGAAACACCATATATTTT
>TRBV28|16|-|TRBJ2-4|-
CASSLSGYPSKNIQYF
TGTGCCAGCAGTTTATCCGGGTACCCTTCCAAAAACATTCAGTACTTC
>TRBV7-2|13|-|TRBJ2-2|-
CASSLVPPGELFF
TGTGCCAGCAGCTTAGTCCCCCCCGGGGAGCTGTTTTTT
>TRBV7-3|15|-|TRBJ1-6|once
CASSPLLVFGYRLHF
TGTGCCAGCAGCCCCCTCCTGGTGTTCGGGTATCGCCTCCACTTT
>TRBV28|14|-|TRBJ1-2|-
CASLGVDSHYGYTF
TGTGCCAGCCTAGGGGTTGACAGCCACTATGGCTACACCTTC
>TRBV6-5|15|TRBD2|TRBJ2-1|few
CASSYAGGPNNEQFF
TGTGCCAGCAGTTACGCGGGGGGGCCTAACAATGAGCAGTTCTTC
>TRBV21-1|15|-|TRBJ2-7|-
CASSKAPREPYEQYF
TGTGCCAGCAGCAAAGCTCCGCGGGAGCCCTACGAGCAGTACTTC
>TRBV27|22|TRBD1|TRBJ1-5|once
CANPPGQGAALISTLSNQPQHF
TGTGCCAACCCCCCGGGACAGGGTGCGGCCCTGATCTCTACGTTAAGCAATCAGCCCCAGCATTTT
>TRBV7-7|13|-|TRBJ2-5|-
CASSLARRETQYF
TGTGCCAGCAGCTTAGCGAGGAGGGAGACCCAGTACTTC
>TRBV2|16|TRBD2|TRBJ2-1|-
CASSEGTAGGLDEQFF
TGTGCCAGCAGTGAAGGTACGGCGGGGGGCCTCGATGAGCAGTTCTTC